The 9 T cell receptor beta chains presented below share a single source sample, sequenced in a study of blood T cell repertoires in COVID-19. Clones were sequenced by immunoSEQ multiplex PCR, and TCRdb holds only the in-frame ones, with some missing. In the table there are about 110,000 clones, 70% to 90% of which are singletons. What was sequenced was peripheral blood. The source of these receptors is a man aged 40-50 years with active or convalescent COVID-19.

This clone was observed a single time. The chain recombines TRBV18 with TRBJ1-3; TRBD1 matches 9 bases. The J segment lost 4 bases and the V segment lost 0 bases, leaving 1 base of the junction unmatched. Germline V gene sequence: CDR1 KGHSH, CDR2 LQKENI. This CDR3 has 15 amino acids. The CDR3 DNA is TGTGCCAGCTCACCACCGGGACAGGGAGGAAACACCATATATTTT. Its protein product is CASSPPGQGGNTIYF.

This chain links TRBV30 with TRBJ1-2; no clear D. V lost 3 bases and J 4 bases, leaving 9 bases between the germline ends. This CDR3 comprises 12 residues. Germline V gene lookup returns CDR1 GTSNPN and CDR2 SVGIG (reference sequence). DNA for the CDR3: TGTGCCTGGAGGGGCAGGTTCTATGGCTACACCTTC. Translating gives CAWRGRFYGYTF.

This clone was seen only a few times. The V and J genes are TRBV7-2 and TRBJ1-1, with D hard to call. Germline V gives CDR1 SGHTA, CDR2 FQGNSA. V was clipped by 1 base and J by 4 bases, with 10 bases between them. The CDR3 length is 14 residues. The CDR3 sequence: CASSLVETSTEAFF. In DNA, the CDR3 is TGTGCCAGCAGCTTAGTCGAGACAAGCACTGAAGCTTTCTTT.

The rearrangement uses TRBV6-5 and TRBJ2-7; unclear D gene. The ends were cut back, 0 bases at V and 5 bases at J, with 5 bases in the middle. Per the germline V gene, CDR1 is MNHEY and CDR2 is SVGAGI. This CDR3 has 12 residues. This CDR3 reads CASSYSSDEQYF. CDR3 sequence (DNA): TGTGCCAGCAGTTACTCGTCGGACGAGCAGTACTTC.

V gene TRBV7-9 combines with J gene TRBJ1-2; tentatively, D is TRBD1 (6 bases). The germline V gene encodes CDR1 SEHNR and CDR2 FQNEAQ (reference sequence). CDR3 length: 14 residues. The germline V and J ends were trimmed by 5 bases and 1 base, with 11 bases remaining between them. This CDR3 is CASSADRDNYGYTF. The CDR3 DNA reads TGTGCCAGCAGCGCGGACAGAGATAACTATGGCTACACCTTC.

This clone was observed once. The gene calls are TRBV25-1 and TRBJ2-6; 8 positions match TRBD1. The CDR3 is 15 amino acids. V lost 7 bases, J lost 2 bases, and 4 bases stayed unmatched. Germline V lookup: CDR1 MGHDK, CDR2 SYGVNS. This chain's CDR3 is CASTRTGTGANVLTF. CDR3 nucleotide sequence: TGTGCCAGCACCCGGACAGGGACTGGGGCCAACGTCCTGACTTTC.

The CDR3 DNA reads TGTGCCAGCAGCCCCGTAGGAGGGAGGGTGAGCTATGGCTACACCTTC. Translated, it gives CASSPVGGRVSYGYTF. The chain employs TRBV21-1 and TRBJ1-2. TRBV21-1 is assigned pseudogene status. This CDR3 comprises 16 residues.

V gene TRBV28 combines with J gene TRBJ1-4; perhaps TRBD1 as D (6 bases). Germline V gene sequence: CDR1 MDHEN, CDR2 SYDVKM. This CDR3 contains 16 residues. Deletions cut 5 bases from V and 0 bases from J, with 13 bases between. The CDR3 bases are TGTGCCAGCAGTGAGACAGGCTATGCAACTAATGAAAAACTGTTTTTT. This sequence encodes CASSETGYATNEKLFF.

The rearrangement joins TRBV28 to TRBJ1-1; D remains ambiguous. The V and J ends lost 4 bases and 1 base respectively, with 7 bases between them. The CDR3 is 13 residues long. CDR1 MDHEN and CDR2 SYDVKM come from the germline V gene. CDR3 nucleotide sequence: TGTGCCAGCAGTTCAGTTCCGAACACTGAAGCTTTCTTT. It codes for CASSSVPNTEAFF.